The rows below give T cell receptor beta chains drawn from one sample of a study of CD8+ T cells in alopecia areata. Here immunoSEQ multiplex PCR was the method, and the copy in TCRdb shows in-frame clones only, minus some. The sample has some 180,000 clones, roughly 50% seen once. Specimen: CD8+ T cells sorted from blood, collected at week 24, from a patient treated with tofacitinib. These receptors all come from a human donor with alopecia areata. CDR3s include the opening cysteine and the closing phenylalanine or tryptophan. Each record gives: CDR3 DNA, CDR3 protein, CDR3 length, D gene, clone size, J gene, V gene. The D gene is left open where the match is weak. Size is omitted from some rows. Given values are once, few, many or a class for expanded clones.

CDR3 DNA: TGTGCCTGGAGTGGCACTTCCTACGAGCAGTACTTC
CDR3 protein: CAWSGTSYEQYF
CDR3 length: 12
D gene: -
clone size: few
J gene: TRBJ2-7
V gene: TRBV30

CDR3 DNA: TGTGCCAGCAGCTTATACGGGGGGCGCACAGATACGCAGTATTTT
CDR3 protein: CASSLYGGRTDTQYF
CDR3 length: 15
D gene: -
clone size: -
J gene: TRBJ2-3
V gene: TRBV7-3

CDR3 DNA: TGCGCCAGCAGTGAAAACAGCTATGGCTACACCTTC
CDR3 protein: CASSENSYGYTF
CDR3 length: 12
D gene: -
clone size: -
J gene: TRBJ1-2
V gene: TRBV10-2

CDR3 DNA: TGCGCCAGCAGCTTGGCCCTAGCGGGGGGCTCGCCCACAGATACGCAGTATTTT
CDR3 protein: CASSLALAGGSPTDTQYF
CDR3 length: 18
D gene: TRBD2
clone size: few
J gene: TRBJ2-3
V gene: TRBV5-1

CDR3 DNA: TGTGCCAGTACCGAGAGGGCTGAAGCTTTCTTT
CDR3 protein: CASTERAEAFF
CDR3 length: 11
D gene: -
clone size: few
J gene: TRBJ1-1
V gene: TRBV19

CDR3 DNA: TGTGCCAGCAGTGAAGCGGGGGGTATACCCGGGGAGCTGTTTTTT
CDR3 protein: CASSEAGGIPGELFF
CDR3 length: 15
D gene: -
clone size: few
J gene: TRBJ2-2
V gene: TRBV2

CDR3 DNA: TGTGCCAGCAGCTCCCAAACAGGGGATATCGGCACTGAAGCTTTCTTT
CDR3 protein: CASSSQTGDIGTEAFF
CDR3 length: 16
D gene: TRBD1
clone size: few
J gene: TRBJ1-1
V gene: TRBV14

CDR3 DNA: TGCAGCGTCCCTCTTAGCGGGGGGCCTTACAATGAGCAGTTCTTC
CDR3 protein: CSVPLSGGPYNEQFF
CDR3 length: 15
D gene: TRBD2
clone size: -
J gene: TRBJ2-1
V gene: TRBV29-1

CDR3 DNA: TGTGCCAGCAGTTCACCCCTGACAGGGAACACTGAAGCTTTCTTT
CDR3 protein: CASSSPLTGNTEAFF
CDR3 length: 15
D gene: -
clone size: -
J gene: TRBJ1-1
V gene: TRBV27

CDR3 DNA: TGTGCCAGCAGCGGCGAAAGGAGCCGTGAAGCTTTCTTT
CDR3 protein: CASSGERSREAFF
CDR3 length: 13
D gene: -
clone size: -
J gene: TRBJ1-1
V gene: TRBV9

CDR3 DNA: TGTGCCAGCAGCCTCGGGAGGGTCGAAGCTTTCTTT
CDR3 protein: CASSLGRVEAFF
CDR3 length: 12
D gene: -
clone size: few
J gene: TRBJ1-1
V gene: TRBV11-2

CDR3 DNA: TGTGCCAGCAAGGAACCCGGAGGAGGCACAGATACGCAGTATTTT
CDR3 protein: CASKEPGGGTDTQYF
CDR3 length: 15
D gene: -
clone size: -
J gene: TRBJ2-3
V gene: TRBV6-6

CDR3 DNA: TGTGCCAGCAGCCCGGGGGGGGATGGCTACACCTTC
CDR3 protein: CASSPGGDGYTF
CDR3 length: 12
D gene: -
clone size: -
J gene: TRBJ1-2
V gene: TRBV14

CDR3 DNA: TGCGCCAGCAGCCAAGGGGGTAGTGGCTACACCTTC
CDR3 protein: CASSQGGSGYTF
CDR3 length: 12
D gene: -
clone size: few
J gene: TRBJ1-2
V gene: TRBV4-3

CDR3 DNA: TGTGCCAGCAGCCCGTCGGCCGGGACAGCCTTTTCTCCCCTCCACTTT
CDR3 protein: CASSPSAGTAFSPLHF
CDR3 length: 16
D gene: TRBD1
clone size: -
J gene: TRBJ1-6
V gene: TRBV13

CDR3 DNA: TGCGCCAGCAGCCAAGCAAGGACAGGGGGCACTGAAGCTTTCTTT
CDR3 protein: CASSQARTGGTEAFF
CDR3 length: 15
D gene: TRBD1
clone size: -
J gene: TRBJ1-1
V gene: TRBV4-3

CDR3 DNA: TGCAGCGTTGGGGACAGGGCGTCGGGGCAGTACTTC
CDR3 protein: CSVGDRASGQYF
CDR3 length: 12
D gene: TRBD1
clone size: -
J gene: TRBJ2-7
V gene: TRBV29-1

CDR3 DNA: TGTGCCAGCAGTTTCCAGAATCAGCCCCAGCATTTT
CDR3 protein: CASSFQNQPQHF
CDR3 length: 12
D gene: -
clone size: many
J gene: TRBJ1-5
V gene: TRBV27